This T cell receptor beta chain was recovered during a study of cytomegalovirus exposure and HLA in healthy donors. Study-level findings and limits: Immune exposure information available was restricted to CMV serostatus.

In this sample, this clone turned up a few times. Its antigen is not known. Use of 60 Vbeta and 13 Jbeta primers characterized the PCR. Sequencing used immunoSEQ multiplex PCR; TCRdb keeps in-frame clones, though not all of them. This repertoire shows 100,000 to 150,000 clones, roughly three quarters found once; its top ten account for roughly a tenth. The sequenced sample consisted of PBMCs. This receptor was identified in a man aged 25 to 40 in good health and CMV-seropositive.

The CDR3 nucleotides are TGTGCCAGCAGTTTAGGGGCTAGCGGGTTACCCAATGAGCAGTTCTTC. This encodes CASSLGASGLPNEQFF. The J gene is TRBJ2-1, the V gene TRBV27; 8 nucleotides align to TRBD2. Germline-derived CDR1 and CDR2 are MNHEY and SMNVEV (reference sequence). The CDR3 loop spans 16 amino acids. The J segment lost 6 bases and the V segment lost 2 bases, leaving 9 bases of the junction unmatched.